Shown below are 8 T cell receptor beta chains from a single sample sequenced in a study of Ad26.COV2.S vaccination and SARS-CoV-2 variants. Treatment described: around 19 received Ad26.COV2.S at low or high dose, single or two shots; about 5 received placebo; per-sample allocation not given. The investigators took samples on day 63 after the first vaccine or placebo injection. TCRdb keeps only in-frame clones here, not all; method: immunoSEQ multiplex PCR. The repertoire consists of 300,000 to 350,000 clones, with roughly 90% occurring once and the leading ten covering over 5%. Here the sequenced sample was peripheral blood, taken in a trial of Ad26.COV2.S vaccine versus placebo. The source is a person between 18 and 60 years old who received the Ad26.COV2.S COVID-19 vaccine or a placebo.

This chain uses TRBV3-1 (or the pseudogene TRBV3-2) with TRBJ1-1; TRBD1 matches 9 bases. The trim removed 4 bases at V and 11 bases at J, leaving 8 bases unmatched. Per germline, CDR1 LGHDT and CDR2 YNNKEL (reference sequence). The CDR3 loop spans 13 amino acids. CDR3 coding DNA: TGTGCCAGCAGCCCTAACAGGGGGCTGGGGGCTTTCTTT. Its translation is CASSPNRGLGAFF.

CDR3 sequence (DNA): TGTGCCAGCAGCTTCGGACAGCGTCTCAATGAGCAGTTCTTC. Protein: CASSFGQRLNEQFF. V gene TRBV7-2 combines with J gene TRBJ2-1; perhaps TRBD1 as D (6 bases). Trimming cost V 3 bases and J 6 bases, with 12 bases left between them. Germline-derived CDR1 and CDR2 are SGHTA and FQGNSA. The CDR3 spans 14 residues.

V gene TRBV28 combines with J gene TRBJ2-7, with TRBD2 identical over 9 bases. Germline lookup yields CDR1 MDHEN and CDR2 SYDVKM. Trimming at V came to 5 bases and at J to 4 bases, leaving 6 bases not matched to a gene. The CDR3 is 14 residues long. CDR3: CASSPRLAGYEQYV. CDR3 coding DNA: TGTGCCAGCAGTCCGCGGCTAGCGGGATACGAGCAGTACGTC.

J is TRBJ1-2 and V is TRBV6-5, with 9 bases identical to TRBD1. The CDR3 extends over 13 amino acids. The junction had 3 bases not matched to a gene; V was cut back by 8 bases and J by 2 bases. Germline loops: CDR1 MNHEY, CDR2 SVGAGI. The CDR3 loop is CASWDRVNYGYTF. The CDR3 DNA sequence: TGTGCCAGCTGGGACAGGGTAAACTATGGCTACACCTTC.

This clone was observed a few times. CDR3 amino acids: CASSQEGVFYGYTF. CDR3 bases: TGCGCCAGCAGCCAAGAGGGGGTCTTCTATGGCTACACCTTC. The chain employs TRBV4-1 and TRBJ1-2, with D perhaps matching TRBD1 (5 bases). CDR3 length equals 14 residues. Trimming removed 0 bases at V and 4 bases at J, with 9 bases between. Germline CDR1 MGHRA, CDR2 YSYEKL.

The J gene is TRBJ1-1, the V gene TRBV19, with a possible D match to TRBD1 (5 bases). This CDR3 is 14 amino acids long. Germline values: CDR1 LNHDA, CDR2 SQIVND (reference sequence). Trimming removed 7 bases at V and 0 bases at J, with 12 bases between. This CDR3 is CASKRGPMNTEAFF. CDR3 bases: TGTGCCAGTAAAAGGGGTCCTATGAACACTGAAGCTTTCTTT.

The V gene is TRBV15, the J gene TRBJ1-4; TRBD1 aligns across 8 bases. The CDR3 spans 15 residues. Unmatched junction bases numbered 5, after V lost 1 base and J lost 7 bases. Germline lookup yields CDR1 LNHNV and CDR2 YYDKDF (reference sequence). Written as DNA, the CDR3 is TGTGCCACCAGCAGAGTAACAGGGGGGACTGAAAAACTGTTTTTT. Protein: CATSRVTGGTEKLFF.

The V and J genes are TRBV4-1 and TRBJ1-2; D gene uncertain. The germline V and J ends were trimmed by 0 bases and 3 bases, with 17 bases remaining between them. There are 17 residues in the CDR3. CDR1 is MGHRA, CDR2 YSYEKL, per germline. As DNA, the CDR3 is TGCGCCAGCAGCCAAGAGGGCGGACCCTCGATGCACTATGGCTACACCTTC. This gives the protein CASSQEGGPSMHYGYTF.